The 22 T cell receptor beta chains below were found in one sample sequenced in a study of blood T cells in healthy people across ages. Together with a sample-barcoded 5' primer, a J-beta primer mix was included in a second PCR lasting roughly 6 to 12 cycles. A single record per CDR3 protein comes from TCRdb applying MiXCR to the 5' RACE reads. This table holds about 2 million distinct CDR3 sequences, about 50% found once. The specimen sequenced was blood. These TCRs come from a middle-aged woman in good health.

The CDR3 reads CASGEVGQLPSSYEQYF. CDR3 DNA: TGTGCCAGCGGCGAGGTGGGACAGTTACCCTCCTCCTACGAGCAGTACTTC. The chain joins TRBV2 to TRBJ2-7; TRBD1 aligns across 7 bases. CDR1 is SNHLY and CDR2 is FYNNEI in the germline V gene. The J segment lost 0 bases and the V segment lost 8 bases, leaving 16 bases of the junction unmatched. The CDR3 runs to 17 residues.

This clonotype occurred once. The rearrangement joins TRBV7-2 to TRBJ2-2, with a weak D call TRBD2 (6 bases). Germline lookup yields CDR1 SGHTA and CDR2 FQGNSA. This CDR3 contains 16 residues. The ends were cut back, 1 base at V and 6 bases at J, with 15 bases in the middle. The CDR3 here is CASSLGGAGPAGELFF. In nucleotides, the CDR3 is TGTGCCAGCAGCTTAGGGGGTGCGGGGCCCGCCGGGGAGCTGTTTTTT.

The chain is built from TRBV7-2 and TRBJ1-5; D is uncertain. The CDR3 is made up of 13 amino acids. Germline loops: CDR1 SGHTA, CDR2 FQGNSA. The V end lost 1 base, the J end lost 6 bases, and 7 bases lay between the germline ends. CDR3 sequence reads: CASSLEGPQPQHF. The CDR3, as DNA: TGTGCCAGCAGCTTAGAAGGGCCTCAGCCCCAGCATTTT. Based on the CDR3 plus reference TRBV7-2 and TRBJ1-5, the full variable domain is GAGVSQSPSNKVTEKGKDVELRCDPISGHTALYWYRQSLGQGLEFLIYFQGNSAPDKSGLPSDRFSAERTGGSVSTLTIQRTQQEDSAVYLCASSLEGPQPQHFGDGTRLSIL.

In this sample, this clonotype turned up once. This rearrangement joins TRBV2 to TRBJ2-3; unclear D gene. V lost 11 bases and J 2 bases, leaving 14 bases between the germline ends. The CDR3 spans 13 residues. Germline V gene sequence: CDR1 SNHLY, CDR2 FYNNEI. The CDR3 loop reads CAGSGRITDTQYF. The CDR3 nucleotides are TGTGCCGGCTCTGGGCGAATCACAGATACGCAGTATTTT.

This clonotype was recorded once. The V and J genes are TRBV28 and TRBJ2-1; D might be TRBD1 or TRBD2, each matching 6 bases. CDR1 and CDR2 from the germline V gene are MDHEN and SYDVKM. Deletions cut 3 bases from V and 7 bases from J, with 22 bases between. The CDR3 is 17 amino acids. CDR3 in amino acids: CASSFNGGPSLLNEQFF. As DNA, the CDR3 is TGTGCCAGCAGTTTCAACGGGGGCCCCTCCCTCCTAAATGAGCAGTTCTTC.

The rearrangement links TRBV6-6 to TRBJ1-2; a weak D match, TRBD1 (6 bases). The V gene lost 5 bases and the J gene lost 1 base, with 14 bases spanning the gap. The CDR3 extends over 15 amino acids. In germline, CDR1 is MNHNY, CDR2 SVGAGI (reference sequence). The CDR3 loop reads CASSTRDKLNYGYTF. As DNA, the CDR3 is TGTGCCAGCAGTACCCGGGACAAACTTAACTATGGCTACACCTTC.

The V and J genes are TRBV12-3 or TRBV12-4 and TRBJ1-2; 8 bases are shared with TRBD1. CDR3 length: 15 amino acids. The ends lost 5 bases at V and 4 bases at J; junction bases unmatched: 9. CDR3 loop: CASSTTVTGGYGYTF. For the CDR3, the DNA is TGTGCCAGCAGTACAACGGTCACAGGGGGCTATGGCTACACCTTC.

CDR3 sequence reads: CASRPSGTGLETQYF. The CDR3 bases are TGTGCCAGCAGACCCTCGGGGACAGGGTTAGAGACCCAGTACTTC. The J gene is TRBJ2-5, the V gene TRBV3-1; 9 bases line up with TRBD1. V lost 6 bases and J lost 4; bases outside the gene matches: 9. Looked up from germline, CDR1 is LGHDT and CDR2 is YNNKEL (reference sequence). The CDR3 has 15 amino acids.

V gene TRBV28 combines with J gene TRBJ2-1, with 10 bases identical to TRBD1. In germline, CDR1 is MDHEN, CDR2 SYDVKM. The CDR3 spans 15 residues. V trimming: 6 bases; J trimming: 7 bases; junction bases outside the gene matches: 9. The CDR3 region has the DNA TGTGCCAGCAGGTCCGGGACAGGGGCGAAAAATGAGCAGTTCTTC. Translated, it gives CASRSGTGAKNEQFF.

V gene TRBV24-1 combines with J gene TRBJ2-1, with 8 bases matching TRBD1. Germline loops: CDR1 KGHDR, CDR2 SFDVKD. This CDR3 contains 18 residues. Trimming cost V 1 base and J 11 bases; bases outside gene matches: 18. CDR3 nucleotide sequence: TGTGCCACCAGTGATTTTCCGAGGACAGGGAAAATCCCGGGTCAGCAGTTCTTC. This translates into CATSDFPRTGKIPGQQFF.

This chain joins TRBV29-1 and TRBJ2-1; TRBD1 agrees at 9 bases. V lost 6 bases to trimming and J lost 9 bases; unmatched junction nucleotides: 12. There are 14 residues in the CDR3. Germline V gives CDR1 SQVTM, CDR2 ANQGSEA. This CDR3 reads CSVADTGTGSEQFF. Here the CDR3 DNA reads TGCAGCGTCGCAGACACCGGGACAGGGAGTGAGCAGTTCTTC.

This chain connects TRBV20-1 to TRBJ1-4; D ambiguous. The CDR3 covers 13 residues. V lost 4 bases and J lost 7, with 13 bases in between. In germline, CDR1 is DFQATT, CDR2 SNEGSKA (reference sequence). The CDR3 region is CSAKEGSREKLFF. CDR3 bases: TGCAGTGCTAAGGAGGGTAGCCGTGAAAAACTGTTTTTT.

This chain uses TRBV5-1 with TRBJ2-2, with D perhaps matching TRBD1 (5 bases). V was trimmed by 0 bases and J by 4 bases, leaving 10 bases between them. The CDR3 spans 15 residues. Germline V gene sequence: CDR1 SGHRS, CDR2 YFSETQ. CDR3 sequence: CASSLERQGTGELFF. As DNA, the CDR3 is TGCGCCAGCAGCTTGGAGAGGCAGGGCACCGGGGAGCTGTTTTTT.

The V gene is TRBV7-9, the J gene TRBJ1-4; D perhaps matches TRBD1 (5 bases). Germline loops: CDR1 SEHNR, CDR2 FQNEAQ (reference sequence). This CDR3 is 15 amino acids long. The V and J ends lost 3 bases and 7 bases respectively, with 15 bases between them. For the CDR3, the DNA is TGTGCCAGCAGCTTGTATGGGACTATAGGTGAAAAACTGTTTTTT. Its protein product is CASSLYGTIGEKLFF.

With respect to this clonotype: One junction end disagrees with the germline gene, perhaps due to a read error. The chain carries TRBV7-7 and TRBJ2-7; perhaps D is TRBD1 or TRBD2 (5 bases each). The CDR3 has 18 residues. The germline CDR1 and CDR2 sequences are SSHAT and FNYEAQ (reference sequence). This CDR3 is CASSSGPPGRLGTYEQYF. CDR3 DNA: TGTGCTAGCAGCTCCGGCCCCCCGGGGCGGCTTGGTACCTACGAGCAGTACTTC.

The chain is built from TRBV20-1 and TRBJ2-3; D is perhaps TRBD1 or TRBD2 (5 bases each). The CDR3 runs 11 residues. The ends were cut back, 7 bases at V and 3 bases at J, with 8 bases in the middle. Germline CDR1 and CDR2: DFQATT and SNEGSKA (reference sequence). The CDR3 spells CSGDLTDTQYF. The CDR3 DNA is TGCAGTGGGGACCTAACAGATACGCAGTATTTT.

V gene TRBV5-1 combines with J gene TRBJ1-2; D is unresolved. Germline V CDR1 and CDR2: SGHRS, YFSETQ. The CDR3 totals 14 residues. V was cut by 0 bases and J by 1 base, with 7 bases left in between. The CDR3 DNA reads TGCGCCAGCAGCTTGGAATCCAATAACTATGGCTACACCTTC. Amino acid sequence: CASSLESNNYGYTF.

J is TRBJ2-1 and V is TRBV12-3 or TRBV12-4; D unclear. V shed 5 bases and J shed 12 bases, with 5 bases lying between them. CDR3 length: 9 amino acids. CDR3 nucleotide sequence: TGTGCCAGCAGTGCGGTGCAGTTCTTC. Its translation: CASSAVQFF.

The rearrangement uses TRBV9 and TRBJ2-1; possibly TRBD1 or TRBD2 for D (5 bases each). The CDR3 sequence is 13 residues long. The germline gives CDR1 SGDLS, CDR2 YYNGEE. V was shortened by 7 bases and J by 8 bases, with 16 bases between the two germline ends. The CDR3 DNA follows: TGTGCCAGCGGCCCGAGGGGAGTGCATGAGCAGTTCTTC. Amino acids: CASGPRGVHEQFF.

This clonotype has just a few counts. The limits of the CDR3 on the DNA are not certain, so only TCRdb's listed CDR3 is given. V gene TRBV21-1 combines with J gene TRBJ2-4; the table's D gene call, TRBD1, was not cross checked with the DNA. TRBV21-1 is annotated as a pseudogene. A total of 21 residues make up the CDR3, ends included. The CDR3 region is CASSKEERGAWGVGAKNIQYF.

This clonotype came up a few times. J is TRBJ1-6 and V is TRBV5-5; D not certain. The CDR3 has 15 amino acids. With 2 bases removed from V and 5 bases from J, the gap between germline ends came to 11 bases. Per germline, CDR1 SGHKS and CDR2 YYEKEE (reference sequence). CDR3 coding DNA: TGTGCCAGCAGCTTTCTGGGTGGAGATAATTCACCCCTCCACTTT. This translates into CASSFLGGDNSPLHF.

The rearrangement joins TRBV5-6 to TRBJ2-1; D is unresolved. The CDR3 spans 12 residues. The germline CDR1 and CDR2 sequences are SGHDT and YYEEEE. The germline V and J ends were trimmed by 6 bases and 9 bases, with 13 bases remaining between them. CDR3 nucleotide sequence: TGTGCCAGCACCCCCTCGGTAGGTGAGCAGTTCTTC. Its protein is CASTPSVGEQFF. Filled out from reference TRBV5-6 and TRBJ2-1, the complete variable domain reads DAGVTQSPTHLIKTRGQQVTLRCSPKSGHDTVSWYQQALGQGPQFIFQYYEEEERQRGNFPDRFSGHQFPNYSSELNVNALLLGDSALYLCASTPSVGEQFFGPGTRLTVL.